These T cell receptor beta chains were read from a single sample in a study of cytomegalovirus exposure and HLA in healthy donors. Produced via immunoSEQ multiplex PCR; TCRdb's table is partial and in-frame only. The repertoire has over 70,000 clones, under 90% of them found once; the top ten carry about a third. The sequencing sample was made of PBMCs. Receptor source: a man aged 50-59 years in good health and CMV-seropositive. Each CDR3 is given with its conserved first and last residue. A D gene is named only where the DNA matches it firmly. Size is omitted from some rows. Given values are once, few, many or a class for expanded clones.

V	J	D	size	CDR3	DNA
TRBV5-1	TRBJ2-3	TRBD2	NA	CASSLEGRTSGTDTQYF	TGCGCCAGCAGCTTGGAAGGTCGTACTAGCGGCACAGATACGCAGTATTTT
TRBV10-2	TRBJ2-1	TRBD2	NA	CASIRLAGEDEQFF	TGCGCCAGCATTAGACTAGCGGGAGAGGATGAGCAGTTCTTC
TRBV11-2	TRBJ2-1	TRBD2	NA	CASRKLALRQFF	TGTGCCAGCAGAAAACTAGCGCTGAGGCAGTTCTTC
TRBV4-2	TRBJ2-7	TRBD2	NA	CASSLLAGGDYEQYF	TGTGCCAGCAGCCTACTAGCGGGAGGGGACTACGAGCAGTACTTC
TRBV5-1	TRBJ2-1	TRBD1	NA	CASSPGTGGSNEQFF	TGCGCCAGCAGCCCAGGGACAGGGGGCAGCAATGAGCAGTTCTTC
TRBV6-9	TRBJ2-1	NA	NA	CASSYLGDPYNEQFF	TGTGCCAGCAGTTATTTGGGAGACCCCTACAATGAGCAGTTCTTC
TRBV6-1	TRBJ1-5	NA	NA	CASSGGGNQPQHF	TGTGCCAGCAGTGGAGGGGGTAATCAGCCCCAGCATTTT
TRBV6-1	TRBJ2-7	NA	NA	CASSYMVSSYEQYF	TGTGCCAGCAGTTATATGGTTAGTTCCTACGAGCAGTACTTC
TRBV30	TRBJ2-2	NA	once	CAWSEGYVGTGELFF	TGTGCCTGGAGTGAGGGGTATGTTGGCACCGGGGAGCTGTTTTTT
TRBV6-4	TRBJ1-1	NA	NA	CASNDRENTEAFF	TGTGCCAGCAACGACAGAGAGAACACTGAAGCTTTCTTT
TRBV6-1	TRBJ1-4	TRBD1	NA	CASRRDRTTNEKLFF	TGTGCCAGCAGAAGGGACAGAACAACTAATGAAAAACTGTTTTTT
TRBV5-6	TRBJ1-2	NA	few	CASSFWRSNYGYTF	TGTGCCAGCAGCTTCTGGAGGAGTAACTATGGCTACACCTTC
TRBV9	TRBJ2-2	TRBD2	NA	CASSVGAGVTGELFF	TGTGCCAGCAGCGTAGGAGCGGGAGTAACCGGGGAGCTGTTTTTT
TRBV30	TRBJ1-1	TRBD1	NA	CAWGDSTTGMNTEAFF	TGTGCCTGGGGGGACAGTACTACGGGGATGAACACTGAAGCTTTCTTT
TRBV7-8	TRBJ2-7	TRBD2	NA	CASSLTISGRVNEQYF	TGTGCCAGCAGCTTAACTATCAGCGGGAGGGTAAACGAGCAGTACTTC
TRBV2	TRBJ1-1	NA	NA	CASSEPGRMNTEAFF	TGTGCCAGCAGTGAGCCGGGTCGTATGAACACTGAAGCTTTCTTT
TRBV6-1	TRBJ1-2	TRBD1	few	CASSVPDRSYGYTF	TGTGCCAGCAGTGTCCCGGACAGGAGCTATGGCTACACCTTC
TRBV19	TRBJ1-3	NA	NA	CASRRQSSGNTIYF	TGTGCCAGTAGAAGACAGAGCTCTGGAAACACCATATATTTT
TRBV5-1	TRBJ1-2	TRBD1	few	CASSGEGAGYGYTF	TGCGCCAGCAGCGGCGAGGGGGCCGGCTATGGCTACACCTTC
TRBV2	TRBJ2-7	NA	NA	CASALGGQQYF	TGTGCCAGCGCTCTGGGGGGACAGCAGTACTTC
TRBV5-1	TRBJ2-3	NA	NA	CASSPGWDGSRPQYF	TGCGCCAGCAGCCCAGGATGGGACGGGAGCCGTCCGCAGTATTTT
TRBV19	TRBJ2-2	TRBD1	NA	CASSPGQGSYTGELFF	TGTGCCAGTAGTCCGGGACAGGGTTCTTACACCGGGGAGCTGTTTTTT
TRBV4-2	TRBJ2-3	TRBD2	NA	CASSRRTSGTTDTQYF	TGTGCCAGCAGCCGGCGGACTAGCGGGACAACAGATACGCAGTATTTT
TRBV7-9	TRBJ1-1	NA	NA	CASSLGLGANTEAFF	TGTGCCAGCAGCTTAGGTTTGGGGGCGAACACTGAAGCTTTCTTT
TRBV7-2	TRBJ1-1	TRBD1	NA	CASSLQGGNTEAFF	TGTGCCAGCAGCTTACAGGGGGGGAACACTGAAGCTTTCTTT
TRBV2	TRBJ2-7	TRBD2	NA	CASRTGTSGLYEQYF	TGTGCCAGCAGAACCGGGACTAGCGGCCTCTACGAGCAGTACTTC
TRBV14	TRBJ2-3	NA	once	CASRPQGTSDTQYF	TGTGCCAGCAGACCCCAGGGAACCTCGGATACGCAGTATTTT
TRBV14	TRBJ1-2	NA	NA	CASSQGVAYGYTF	TGTGCCAGCAGCCAAGGTGTCGCGTATGGCTACACCTTC
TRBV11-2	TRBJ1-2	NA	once	CASSAQGVGYTF	TGTGCCAGCAGCGCCCAGGGTGTTGGCTACACCTTC
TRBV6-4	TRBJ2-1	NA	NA	CASSTSSNREQFF	TGTGCCAGCAGTACCTCTAGTAACAGGGAGCAGTTCTTC
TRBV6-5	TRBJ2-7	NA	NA	CASSYVGGISNEQYF	TGTGCCAGCAGTTACGTGGGAGGAATCTCAAACGAGCAGTACTTC
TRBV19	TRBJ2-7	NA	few	CASKEGSSYEQYF	TGTGCCAGTAAGGAGGGAAGCTCCTACGAGCAGTACTTC
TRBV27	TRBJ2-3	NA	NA	CASSPTGNTDTQYF	TGTGCCAGCAGCCCAACAGGGAACACAGATACGCAGTATTTT
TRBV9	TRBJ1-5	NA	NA	CASSVGGNSNQPQHF	TGTGCCAGCAGCGTAGGGGGCAATAGCAATCAGCCCCAGCATTTT
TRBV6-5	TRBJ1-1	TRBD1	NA	CASSYGTGITEAFF	TGTGCCAGCAGTTACGGGACAGGGATCACTGAAGCTTTCTTT
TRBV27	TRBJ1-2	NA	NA	CASSLQQVGYGYTF	TGTGCCAGCAGTTTACAGCAGGTGGGCTATGGCTACACCTTC
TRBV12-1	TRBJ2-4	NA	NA	CASSLDGTGLAKNSQYF	TGTGCCAGCAGCTTGGACGGGACAGGCTTAGCAAAAAACAGTCAGTACTTC
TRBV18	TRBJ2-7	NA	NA	CASSRQEANEQYF	TGTGCCAGCTCACGCCAGGAGGCCAACGAGCAGTACTTC
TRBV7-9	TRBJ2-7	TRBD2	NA	CASSLGAGGGPYF	TGTGCCAGCAGCTTAGGAGCGGGAGGAGGGCCGTACTTC
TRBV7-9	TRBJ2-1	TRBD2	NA	CASSLAVLAGNNEQFF	TGTGCCAGCAGCTTAGCGGTCCTAGCGGGAAACAATGAGCAGTTCTTC
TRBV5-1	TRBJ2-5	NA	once	CASSLAGKSKQYF	TGCGCCAGCAGCTTGGCGGGAAAGTCGAAGCAGTACTTC
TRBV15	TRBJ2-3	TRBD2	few	CATSRRAGSTDTQYF	TGTGCCACCAGCAGGCGAGCGGGAAGCACAGATACGCAGTATTTT
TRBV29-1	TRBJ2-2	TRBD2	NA	CSAIAGANGELFF	TGCAGCGCCATAGCGGGAGCGAACGGGGAGCTGTTTTTT
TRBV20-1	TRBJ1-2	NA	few	CSSDTPEGYTF	TGCAGTTCGGACACCCCAGAAGGCTACACCTTC
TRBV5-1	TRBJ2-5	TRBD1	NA	CASSSGTGPQETQYF	TGCGCCAGCAGCTCCGGGACAGGACCCCAAGAGACCCAGTACTTC
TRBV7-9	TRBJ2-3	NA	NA	CSSSQSSDTQYF	TGTTCCAGCAGCCAAAGCTCAGATACGCAGTATTTT
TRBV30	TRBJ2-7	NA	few	CAWTGEGYEQYF	TGTGCCTGGACAGGGGAAGGCTACGAGCAGTACTTC
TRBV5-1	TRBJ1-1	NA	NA	CASSVLQGQGTEAFF	TGCGCCAGCAGCGTGTTACAGGGCCAGGGGACTGAAGCTTTCTTT
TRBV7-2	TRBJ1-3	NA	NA	CASSLYRNTIYF	TGTGCCAGCAGCTTGTACCGGAACACCATATATTTT
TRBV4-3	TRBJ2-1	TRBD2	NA	CASSQDLAGAYNEQFF	TGCGCCAGCAGCCAAGACCTAGCGGGAGCCTACAATGAGCAGTTCTTC
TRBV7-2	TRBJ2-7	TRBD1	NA	CASSAGQGGSYEQYF	TGTGCCAGCAGCGCCGGACAGGGGGGCTCCTACGAGCAGTACTTC